The rows below give T cell receptor beta chains drawn from one sample of a study of shared clonotypes between healthy human individuals. Repertoires were generated with immunoSEQ multiplex PCR, while TCRdb's copy carries only in-frame clones and drops some. The data contain approximately 980,000 clones, approximately 80% of them singletons. Sample: memory CD4+ T cells sorted from blood. Receptors originate from a man aged 18 to 29 in good health. CDR3s include the opening cysteine and the closing phenylalanine or tryptophan.

v_call cdr3_aa
TRBV5-6 CASSPGQGRAYEQYF
TRBV2 CASSAWGYEQYF
TRBV10-3 CAISESPGLAPTDTQYF
TRBV5-6 CASTLQGAREQYF
TRBV7-2 CASSLNRGFYNEQFF
TRBV4-3 CASSQAANTGELFF
TRBV4-1 CASSPQGGGNTGELFF
TRBV18 CASSPLGGTLLFF
TRBV5-4 CASNLGGTGGAYEQYF
TRBV6-5 CASSYRGGYGYTF
TRBV4-1 CASSLERLGSDTQYF
TRBV10-3 CAISESITLTDTQYF